Below, 14 T cell receptor beta chains from the same sample are listed, as sequenced in a study of T cell responses to AZD1222 COVID-19 vaccine. TCRdb's table, derived via immunoSEQ multiplex PCR, lists solely in-frame clones and lacks some. This table has approximately 200,000 clones, 88% appearing once. Specimen: peripheral blood, collected on day 0 of AZD1222 vaccination. The receptor source for this set is an adult in good health.

This clone was seen a single time. In nucleotides, the CDR3 is TGTGCCAGCAGTGCCAAGTCGGGGGGCACGGATTCACCCCTCCACTTT. It yields the protein CASSAKSGGTDSPLHF. The chain recombines TRBV6-1 with TRBJ1-6; TRBD1 might be the D (6 bases). This CDR3 contains 16 residues. The germline V and J ends were trimmed by 4 bases and 8 bases, with 18 bases remaining between them. Germline loops: CDR1 MNHNS, CDR2 SASEGT.

The V call is TRBV6-5, the J call TRBJ1-1; a possible D gene is TRBD1 (5 bases). This CDR3 region has 14 residues. Trimming removed 8 bases from V and 1 base from J, with 14 bases in between. CDR1 and CDR2 (germline): MNHEY, SVGAGI. The DNA for the CDR3 is TGTGCCAGCCGGCGGGGGACGGCGAACACTGAAGCTTTCTTT. Its protein product is CASRRGTANTEAFF.

This chain uses TRBV6-9 with TRBJ2-1, with 9 bases identical to TRBD1. This CDR3 has 17 residues. V was pared by 4 bases and J by 5 bases, with 12 bases of the junction left unmatched. CDR1 and CDR2 from the germline V gene are MNHGY and SVAAGI. CDR3 sequence (DNA): TGTGCCAGCAGTTCTCGGGACAGGGAAGACGGGGACAATGAGCAGTTCTTC. Amino acids: CASSSRDREDGDNEQFF.

This clone has a single count. CDR3 amino acids: CASSSQGATSTGELFF. CDR3 nucleotide sequence: TGTGCCAGCAGCTCACAGGGGGCGACGAGCACCGGGGAGCTGTTTTTT. The chain uses TRBV7-3 and TRBJ2-2, with 9 positions matching TRBD1. With V trimmed by 4 bases and J by 4 bases, 7 bases remained unmatched. CDR1 and CDR2 from the germline V gene are SGHTA and FQGTGA. The CDR3 is 16 residues long.

In its sample, this clone was seen once. In DNA, the CDR3 is TGCGCCAGCAGCTTGGGTCCTAGCGGGGGGAACAATGAGCAGTTCTTC. It encodes CASSLGPSGGNNEQFF. The V call is TRBV5-1, the J call TRBJ2-1, with 11 bases aligning to TRBD2. The CDR3 spans 16 residues. Unmatched junction bases numbered 4, after V lost 0 bases and J lost 5 bases. CDR1 SGHRS and CDR2 YFSETQ come from the germline V gene.

At least ten counts were recorded for this clone. This chain links TRBV11-2 with TRBJ2-1; D is perhaps TRBD2 (6 bases). Germline CDR1 SGHAT, CDR2 FQNNGV. CDR3 length: 18 amino acids. Trimming removed 0 bases at V and 0 bases at J, with 15 bases between. CDR3 nucleotides: TGTGCCAGCAGCTTAGATCTCGGGACTTCCAACTCCTACAATGAGCAGTTCTTC. Its translation: CASSLDLGTSNSYNEQFF. Full variable domain (missing parts from reference TRBV11-2 and TRBJ2-1): EAGVAQSPRYKIIEKRQSVAFWCNPISGHATLYWYQQILGQGPKLLIQFQNNGVVDDSQLPKDRFSAERLKGVDSTLKIQPAKLEDSAVYLCASSLDLGTSNSYNEQFFGPGTRLTVL.

The chain joins TRBV4-1 to TRBJ2-7; no clear D. Trimming stripped 4 bases from V and 1 base from J, with 8 bases between. The CDR3 has 13 residues. Germline assignment: CDR1 MGHRA and CDR2 YSYEKL. Here the CDR3 reads CASSLTYSYEQYF. CDR3 in DNA: TGCGCCAGCAGCCTAACATATTCCTACGAGCAGTACTTC.

Details on this clone: The sample has other DNA sequences that encode this CDR3 too. The rearrangement links TRBV5-1 to TRBJ2-7; D remains ambiguous. Germline CDR1 reads SGHRS; CDR2 reads YFSETQ. The CDR3 has 12 residues. V gave up 2 bases and J gave up 3 bases, with 6 bases separating them. As DNA, the CDR3 is TGCGCCAGCAGCTTACCGAGCTACGAGCAGTACTTC. This encodes CASSLPSYEQYF.

The chain recombines TRBV4-3 with TRBJ2-1; perhaps TRBD2 as D (5 bases). This CDR3 spans 17 amino acids. In germline, CDR1 is LGHNA, CDR2 YSLEER. With 0 bases removed from V and 5 bases from J, the gap between germline ends came to 17 bases. The CDR3 loop is CASSQDLAGVVNNEQFF. DNA of the CDR3: TGCGCCAGCAGCCAAGATCTTGCCGGGGTAGTAAACAATGAGCAGTTCTTC.

Comments on this clone: Other DNA sequences in the sample encode the same CDR3. The V and J genes are TRBV2 and TRBJ2-3; 13 nucleotides agree with TRBD2. Trimming removed 11 bases from V and 3 bases from J; junction bases left unmatched: 2. Germline V gene data show CDR1 as SNHLY and CDR2 as FYNNEI. CDR3 length: 13 residues. DNA of the CDR3: TGTGCCGGGGGACTAGCGGGGACAGATACGCAGTATTTT. This codes for CAGGLAGTDTQYF.

The V and J genes are TRBV11-2 and TRBJ2-1, with TRBD2 matching 16 bases. Germline V gene data show CDR1 as SGHAT and CDR2 as FQNNGV. This CDR3 region has 19 residues. Trimming took 1 base from V and 3 from J; bases not matched to a gene: 6. CDR3 sequence (DNA): TGTGCCAGCAGCTTAGCCCCTGGGACTAGCGGGGGGGTCTACAATGAGCAGTTCTTC. Amino acid sequence: CASSLAPGTSGGVYNEQFF.

This rearrangement joins TRBV28 to TRBJ2-1, with unresolved D. Germline V gene data show CDR1 as MDHEN and CDR2 as SYDVKM. The CDR3 consists of 12 residues. With 5 bases removed from V and 8 bases from J, the gap between germline ends came to 10 bases. The DNA for the CDR3 is TGTGCCAGCAGTGGCTTTAAATATGAGCAGTTCTTC. Residues: CASSGFKYEQFF.

The chain joins TRBV7-9 to TRBJ1-1, with no clear D. The CDR3 is 14 amino acids. V lost 5 bases to trimming and J lost 5 bases, with 15 bases between them. Germline V gives CDR1 SEHNR, CDR2 FQNEAQ (reference sequence). CDR3 sequence reads: CASSATPGGTEAFF. The CDR3 bases are TGTGCCAGCAGCGCGACCCCCGGCGGAACTGAAGCTTTCTTT.

The gene calls are TRBV7-2 and TRBJ1-5, with D maybe TRBD1 (5 bases). V lost 0 bases and J lost 5, with 5 bases in between. Germline CDR1 and CDR2: SGHTA and FQGNSA. The CDR3 length is 13 residues. The chain's CDR3 is CASSLAQDQPQHF. CDR3 DNA: TGTGCCAGCAGCTTAGCACAGGATCAGCCCCAGCATTTT.